This TCR beta chain was documented in a study of PD-1 blockade in classical Hodgkin lymphoma. General observations from the study: Complete responders had baseline diversity similar to newly diagnosed patients. Prior therapy or disease activity may underlie the repertoire differences, whose causes remain undefined. When nivolumab was started under 1 year after ASCT, patients were excluded. As was reported, newly diagnosed patients showed lower baseline TCR diversity than healthy donors did.

Every one of the patients relapsed after autologous stem cell transplantation (brentuximab vedotin exposure was variable). The protocol was immunoSEQ multiplex PCR, while the TCRdb copy is restricted to in-frame clones and leaves out a portion. The table has some 100,000 clones, about 89% seen once. Regarding this clone: The antigen is undetermined.

The sample here was peripheral blood mononuclear cells (PBMCs), taken before the second cycle of nivolumab. The TCR originated in a human donor with classical Hodgkin lymphoma.

CDR3 sequence: CASSDPRTLGTGELFF. Here the CDR3 DNA reads TGTGCCAGCAGTGACCCCCGGACCCTCGGCACCGGGGAGCTGTTTTTT. The chain has TRBV2 and TRBJ2-2; no reliable D call. Trimming cost V 3 bases and J 4 bases, with 15 bases left between them. The CDR3 extends over 16 amino acids. CDR1 is SNHLY, CDR2 FYNNEI, per germline. Using reference TRBV2 and TRBJ2-2 for the parts outside the CDR3, the full variable domain is EPEVTQTPSHQVTQMGQEVILRCVPISNHLYFYWYRQILGQKVEFLVSFYNNEISEKSEIFDDQFSVERPDGSNFTLKIRSTKLEDSAMYFCASSDPRTLGTGELFFGEGSRLTVL.